A selection of T cell receptor beta chains follows, all from one sample in a study of identical twins. TCRdb ran MiXCR on the 5' RACE reads and lists one entry per CDR3 protein. This sample has about 700,000 distinct CDR3 sequences; roughly 6% occur once, and the top ten carry around 1.9%. Sequenced input: naive T cells sorted from blood. The origin of the receptors is a man aged 18 to 30 in good health. Each CDR3 is given with its conserved first and last residue. Fields, in order: clone size, J gene, D gene, V gene, CDR3 protein, CDR3 DNA. A D gene is named only where the DNA matches it firmly. For some rows the clone size is stated as once, few or many, or as a class when expanded; others skip it.

many	TRBJ2-1	TRBD2	TRBV5-1	CASSNRLADEQFF	TGCGCCAGCAGCAACCGACTAGCTGATGAGCAGTTCTTC
many	TRBJ2-3	TRBD2	TRBV4-1	CASSPTGGDTDTQYF	TGCGCCAGCAGCCCAACTGGGGGGGACACAGATACGCAGTATTTT
many	TRBJ1-4	.	TRBV20-1	CSARDNRVGEKLFF	TGCAGTGCTAGAGATAACAGGGTTGGCGAAAAACTGTTTTTT
many	TRBJ1-1	.	TRBV11-2	CASSLGTNEAFF	TGTGCCAGCAGCTTAGGGACCAACGAAGCTTTCTTT
.	TRBJ2-3	TRBD1	TRBV6-2/TRBV6-3	CASSYGQGGSDTQYF	TGTGCCAGCAGTTATGGACAGGGGGGCTCAGATACGCAGTATTTT
.	TRBJ1-4	.	TRBV12-3/TRBV12-4	CASSAHGGVVSELFF	TGTGCCAGCAGCGCCCACGGCGGCGTGGTATCAGAACTGTTTTTT
many	TRBJ1-1	TRBD1	TRBV5-1	CASSLAGQGRIGAFF	TGCGCCAGCAGCTTGGCGGGACAGGGGAGGATCGGAGCTTTCTTT
.	TRBJ2-1	TRBD2	TRBV7-8	CASSLARTSGHNEQFF	TGTGCCAGCAGCTTAGCCCGGACTAGCGGACACAATGAGCAGTTCTTC
few	TRBJ2-5	.	TRBV7-9	CASSIGGTTQETQYF	TGTGCCAGCAGCATCGGCGGGACCACCCAAGAGACCCAGTACTTC
few	TRBJ2-3	.	TRBV27	CASRYSPGVDSSTDTQYF	TGTGCCAGCAGATACTCTCCAGGTGTGGATTCTAGCACAGATACGCAGTATTTT
many	TRBJ2-7	.	TRBV29-1	CSVLGTQREQYF	TGCAGCGTCCTCGGGACTCAGAGGGAGCAGTACTTC
.	TRBJ2-5	.	TRBV20-1	CSARPQYRETQYF	TGCAGTGCTAGGCCACAGTACAGGGAGACCCAGTACTTC
many	TRBJ2-6	.	TRBV11-2	CASTSYHLSSGANVLTF	TGTGCCAGCACCTCCTACCATCTAAGCTCTGGGGCCAACGTCCTGACTTTC
.	TRBJ1-1	.	TRBV6-5	CASSYLQNTEAFF	TGTGCCAGCAGTTACCTTCAGAACACTGAAGCTTTCTTT
few	TRBJ1-4	TRBD1	TRBV7-9	CASSKTGDEKLFF	TGTGCCAGCAGCAAAACAGGGGATGAAAAACTGTTTTTT
many	TRBJ2-1	.	TRBV5-5	CASSERPGITLDNEQFF	TGTGCCAGCAGCGAAAGGCCCGGTATTACCCTCGACAATGAGCAGTTCTTC
many	TRBJ2-7	.	TRBV9	CASSPRGQTRSYEQYF	TGTGCCAGCAGCCCAAGGGGACAAACCCGCTCCTACGAGCAGTACTTC
many	TRBJ2-1	.	TRBV29-1	CSVPGTYSYNEQFF	TGCAGCGTTCCCGGGACTTATTCCTACAATGAGCAGTTCTTC
many	TRBJ2-2	.	TRBV29-1	CSVRMAGERTGELFF	TGCAGCGTTAGAATGGCAGGGGAGCGGACCGGGGAGCTGTTTTTT
few	TRBJ2-3	TRBD2	TRBV5-1	CASSFLTSGSDTQYF	TGCGCCAGCAGCTTTTTGACTAGCGGGTCAGATACGCAGTATTTT
many	TRBJ2-3	TRBD2	TRBV29-1	CSASGRKVRTQYF	TGCAGCGCGAGCGGGAGGAAGGTGCGAACGCAGTATTTT
many	TRBJ2-1	TRBD2	TRBV12-3/TRBV12-4	CASTKQPAGLAAYNEQFF	TGTGCCAGCACTAAACAACCCGCGGGACTAGCGGCCTACAATGAGCAGTTCTTC